Following are 17 T cell receptor beta chains from one sample sequenced in a study of blood T cell repertoires in COVID-19. Assay used: immunoSEQ multiplex PCR; TCRdb lists only in-frame clones, some missing. The data contain tens of thousands of clones, around 83% of them singletons. Sequencing used peripheral blood. These receptors were collected from a man over 45 with COVID-19, enrolled during active disease.

The genes are TRBV10-3 and TRBJ2-7; the match to TRBD1 covers 10 bases. Unmatched junction bases numbered 11, after V lost 6 bases and J lost 3 bases. CDR1 is ENHRY, CDR2 SYGVKD, per germline. The CDR3 extends over 16 amino acids. As DNA, the CDR3 is TGTGCCATCAGCCAGGGACGGACAGGGGGTATCTACGAGCAGTACTTC. Amino acids: CAISQGRTGGIYEQYF.

V is TRBV6-1 and J is TRBJ1-3; 10 bases are shared with TRBD1. CDR1 and CDR2 from the germline V gene are MNHNS and SASEGT. The ends lost 4 bases at V and 2 bases at J; junction bases unmatched: 11. The CDR3 is made up of 18 amino acids. The CDR3 bases are TGTGCCAGCAGTGCCTTAGGGACAGGGGAAAGTGCTGGAAACACCATATATTTT. Residues: CASSALGTGESAGNTIYF.

J is TRBJ1-6 and V is TRBV21-1; the DNA was not used to check the table's D call, TRBD1. TRBV21-1 is termed a pseudogene. The CDR3 contains 16 residues. The CDR3 loop reads CASRTPGGAWGSPLHF. Written as DNA, the CDR3 is TGTGCCAGCAGAACTCCAGGGGGCGCGTGGGGTTCACCCCTCCACTTT.

This clone showed up just a few times. One end of the junction varies from germline; a read error may be responsible. V and J are TRBV7-9 and TRBJ2-7; no reliable D call. CDR1 is SEHNR and CDR2 is FQNEAQ in the germline V gene (reference sequence). The CDR3 spans 13 residues. This CDR3 is CASNLLGSYEQYF. The CDR3 nucleotides are TGTGCCAGCAACTTACTCGGCTCCTACGAGCAGTACTTC.

The chain uses TRBV29-1 and TRBJ1-1, with 7 bases that match TRBD1. This CDR3 has 12 amino acids. Germline trimming cut 7 bases from V and 8 bases from J; bases unmatched to any gene: 10. From germline, CDR1 is SQVTM and CDR2 ANQGSEA. CDR3 sequence (DNA): TGCAGCGCCGAATCGACAGGGTTCGAAGCTTTCTTT. This codes for CSAESTGFEAFF.

The table lists this clone with a count of one. This sequence joins TRBV2 and TRBJ2-2; 9 nucleotides line up with TRBD2. Germline V lookup: CDR1 SNHLY, CDR2 FYNNEI. Trimming removed 1 base from V and 3 bases from J; junction bases left unmatched: 0. The CDR3 sequence is 15 residues long. The CDR3 DNA reads as TGTGCCAGCAGTGAAGGACTAGCGGACACCGGGGAGCTGTTTTTT. This encodes CASSEGLADTGELFF. The full variable domain, in which reference TRBV2 and TRBJ2-2 provide the parts outside the CDR3, is EPEVTQTPSHQVTQMGQEVILRCVPISNHLYFYWYRQILGQKVEFLVSFYNNEISEKSEIFDDQFSVERPDGSNFTLKIRSTKLEDSAMYFCASSEGLADTGELFFGEGSRLTVL.

This clone was observed a few times. The chain uses TRBV7-9 and TRBJ2-7, with D maybe TRBD1 (5 bases). The CDR3 totals 14 residues. The V and J ends lost 5 bases and 7 bases respectively, with 18 bases between them. Per germline, CDR1 SEHNR and CDR2 FQNEAQ (reference sequence). CDR3 protein: CASSPRTPTSEQYF. For the CDR3, the DNA is TGTGCCAGCAGCCCCCGGACACCGACGAGTGAGCAGTACTTC.

V gene TRBV28 combines with J gene TRBJ2-3, with D maybe TRBD2 (6 bases). This CDR3 spans 15 amino acids. Per germline, CDR1 MDHEN and CDR2 SYDVKM. V was clipped by 2 bases and J by 2 bases, with 11 bases between them. CDR3 region: CASSLLSGPTDTQYF. The CDR3 coding sequence is TGTGCCAGCAGTTTACTTAGCGGCCCCACAGATACGCAGTATTTT.

The rearrangement uses TRBV3-1 (or the pseudogene TRBV3-2) and TRBJ2-3; TRBD1 is a possible D gene (6 bases). The ends were cut back, 4 bases at V and 6 bases at J, with 11 bases in the middle. There are 13 residues in the CDR3. Germline V gives CDR1 LGHDT, CDR2 YNNKEL (reference sequence). CDR3 DNA sequence: TGTGCCAGCAGCCGAGGGGGTGCCGATACGCAGTATTTT. This sequence encodes CASSRGGADTQYF.

The V call is TRBV4-3, the J call TRBJ1-2, with a weak D call TRBD1 (5 bases). Trimming took off 1 base at V and 8 bases at J, with 14 bases between the two ends. Germline V gives CDR1 LGHNA, CDR2 YSLEER. The CDR3 consists of 14 residues. Written as DNA, the CDR3 is TGCGCCAGCAGCCAAGCAGTGGGGGAGGGGGGCTACACCTTC. Encoded protein: CASSQAVGEGGYTF.

The chain links TRBV6-5 to TRBJ2-4; D is possibly TRBD1 (6 bases). The length of the CDR3 is 12 residues. The V end lost 8 bases, the J end lost 8 bases, and 13 bases lay between the germline ends. From germline, CDR1 is MNHEY and CDR2 SVGAGI. The CDR3 nucleotides are TGTGCCAGCTCTCAGGGGCGGGACATTCAGTACTTC. Translation: CASSQGRDIQYF.

The V gene is TRBV6-5, the J gene TRBJ2-7; 8 bases align to TRBD1. V lost 5 bases, J lost 5 bases, and 5 bases stayed unmatched. CDR3 length equals 13 residues. Germline values: CDR1 MNHEY, CDR2 SVGAGI. The CDR3 DNA follows: TGTGCCAGCAGTCCAGCAGGGGGCAACGAGCAGTACTTC. Translation: CASSPAGGNEQYF.

In this sample, this clone turned up once. The chain combines TRBV2 with TRBJ1-2; D not certain. The V and J ends lost 3 bases and 5 bases respectively, with 10 bases between them. The germline V gene has CDR1 SNHLY and CDR2 FYNNEI. This CDR3 region has 13 residues. CDR3 residues: CASSEIQTYGYTF. CDR3 in DNA: TGTGCCAGCAGTGAGATCCAGACTTATGGCTACACCTTC.

This clone was found once. The chain employs TRBV6-5 and TRBJ2-2; possibly TRBD1 for D (6 bases). Germline V gene data show CDR1 as MNHEY and CDR2 as SVGAGI. V was trimmed by 10 bases and J by 7 bases, leaving 13 bases between them. This CDR3 comprises 12 residues. This CDR3 reads CATRQVRGELFF. CDR3 in DNA: TGTGCCACCCGACAGGTGCGCGGGGAGCTGTTTTTT.

The chain links TRBV9 to TRBJ2-3; D call uncertain. The ends were cut back, 5 bases at V and 1 base at J, with 14 bases in the middle. Germline lookup yields CDR1 SGDLS and CDR2 YYNGEE. The CDR3 is made up of 15 amino acids. CDR3 in DNA: TGTGCCAGCAGTCGGTCTTTATTGGGCACAGATACGCAGTATTTT. It specifies CASSRSLLGTDTQYF.

V usage is TRBV5-5 and J usage is TRBJ2-7; 7 bases fit TRBD1. CDR1 SGHKS and CDR2 YYEKEE come from the germline V gene (reference sequence). Trimming removed 4 bases from V and 3 bases from J; junction bases left unmatched: 10. The CDR3 spans 15 residues. The CDR3 DNA is TGTGCCAGCAGCCCGGGACAGCCAGCTTACTACGAGCAGTACTTC. The encoded protein is CASSPGQPAYYEQYF.

The rearrangement joins TRBV7-9 to TRBJ2-3; D uncertain. Germline V CDR1 and CDR2: SEHNR, FQNEAQ (reference sequence). V was pared by 2 bases and J by 2 bases, with 2 bases between. The CDR3 loop spans 12 amino acids. The CDR3 here is CASSLHTDTQYF. The CDR3 nucleotides are TGTGCCAGCAGCTTACACACAGATACGCAGTATTTT. The complete variable domain, with remaining parts taken from reference TRBV7-9 and TRBJ2-3, reads DTGVSQNPRHKITKRGQNVTFRCDPISEHNRLYWYRQTLGQGPEFLTYFQNEAQLEKSRLLSDRFSAERPKGSFSTLEIQRTEQGDSAMYLCASSLHTDTQYFGPGTRLTVL.